This T cell receptor (beta chain) was sequenced in a study of blood T cells in healthy people across ages. The use of a sample-barcoded 5' primer and a J-beta primer mix characterized a second PCR of 7 to 11 cycles. TCRdb passed the 5' RACE reads through MiXCR, listing each CDR3 protein once. The sample has over a million distinct CDR3 sequences, 25% seen once. Losses at the gene ends were 1 base for V and 7 bases for J; bases not matched to a gene: 7. Germline V lookup: CDR1 MDHEN, CDR2 SYDVKM. The CDR3 runs to 15 residues. In its sample, this clonotype was seen a few times. This sample also appeared in a second study, on T cells of mothers and their children.

The sequencing sample was made of blood. V usage is TRBV28 and J usage is TRBJ1-5, with 7 bases matching TRBD1. The clonotype was recovered from a girl aged 2-15 years in good health. This CDR3 reads CASSLYGTERQPQHF. Written as DNA, the CDR3 is TGTGCCAGCAGTTTATACGGGACAGAGAGGCAGCCCCAGCATTTT.